This T cell receptor (beta chain) originates from a study of T cells after posttransplantation cyclophosphamide. General study findings and limits: Later blood repertoires were often dominated by clones from the donor CD8+ memory compartment. TRB overlap between skin or GI tissue T cells and blood was limited.

Germline CDR1 and CDR2: MNHEY and SMNVEV (reference sequence). With 3 bases removed from V and 6 bases from J, the gap between germline ends came to 11 bases. This CDR3 is built from 14 residues. Busulfan-fludarabine conditioning, marrow transplant, and cyclophosphamide on days +3 and +4 were administered. The data were produced by immunoSEQ multiplex PCR, yet TCRdb's version contains in-frame clones alone and is incomplete. The sample presents approximately 17,000 clones, none singletons. At least ten counts were recorded for this clone. Its antigen is currently unknown. The receptor was derived from a female patient in her 30s who received an allogeneic stem cell transplant from a related donor, was CMV-positive, and had no GVHD. Some of the T cells might come from the graft donor. The starting material was PBMCs, obtained after allogeneic stem cell transplant with posttransplant cyclophosphamide. The chain couples TRBV27 to TRBJ1-4, with D unclear. The CDR3 reads CASSFGQDDEKLFF. The DNA for the CDR3 is TGTGCCAGCAGTTTTGGGCAGGATGATGAAAAACTGTTTTTT.